This T cell receptor beta chain was sequenced for a study of control samples from healthy donors and cancer patients. Profiling relied on immunoSEQ multiplex PCR, and the TCRdb table lists in-frame clones only, not all of them. The sample consists of some 150,000 clones, roughly 94% of them appearing once. The specimen was blood. The origin of this receptor is a man aged 35 to 55 in good health.

The CDR3 DNA follows: TGTGCCAGCAGCTTGGCGCCGAATGCTCAGCCCCAGCATTTT. Its translation is CASSLAPNAQPQHF. The chain couples TRBV5-6 to TRBJ1-5; D unclear. V shed 0 bases and J shed 6 bases, with 10 bases lying between them. CDR1 and CDR2 (germline): SGHDT, YYEEEE. This CDR3 spans 14 amino acids.